The T cell receptor beta chain described here comes from a study of blood T cells in healthy people across ages. Alongside a J-beta primer mix, a sample-barcoded 5' primer served in a second PCR lasting about 6 to 12 cycles. TCRdb used MiXCR to reprocess the 5' RACE reads, holding one entry per CDR3 protein. The repertoire holds fewer than 2,000,000 distinct CDR3 sequences, with more than 35% as singletons. V gave up 2 bases and J gave up 5 bases, with 16 bases separating them. The length of the CDR3 is 15 residues. Germline assignment: CDR1 MNHNS and CDR2 SASEGT. The sequence came from a human donor in good health. The sequenced sample consisted of blood. V usage is TRBV6-1 and J usage is TRBJ2-7; D is perhaps TRBD2 (6 bases). The CDR3 DNA reads as TGTGCCAGCAGTGAACTGGGGGACCGGAGGGACGAGCAGTACTTC. Protein product: CASSELGDRRDEQYF.